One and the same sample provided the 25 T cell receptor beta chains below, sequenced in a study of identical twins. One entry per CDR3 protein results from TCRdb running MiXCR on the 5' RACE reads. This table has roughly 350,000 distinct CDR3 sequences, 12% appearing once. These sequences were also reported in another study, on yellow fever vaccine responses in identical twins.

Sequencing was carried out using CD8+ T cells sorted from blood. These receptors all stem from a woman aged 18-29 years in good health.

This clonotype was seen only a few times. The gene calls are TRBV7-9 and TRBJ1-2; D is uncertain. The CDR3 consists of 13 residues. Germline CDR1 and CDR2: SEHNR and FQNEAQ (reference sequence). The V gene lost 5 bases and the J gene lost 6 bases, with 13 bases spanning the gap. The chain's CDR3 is CASSPEMGDGYTF. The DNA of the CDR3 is TGTGCCAGCAGCCCCGAAATGGGAGATGGCTACACCTTC. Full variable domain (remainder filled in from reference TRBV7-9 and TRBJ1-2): DTGVSQNPRHKITKRGQNVTFRCDPISEHNRLYWYRQTLGQGPEFLTYFQNEAQLEKSRLLSDRFSAERPKGSFSTLEIQRTEQGDSAMYLCASSPEMGDGYTFGSGTRLTVV.

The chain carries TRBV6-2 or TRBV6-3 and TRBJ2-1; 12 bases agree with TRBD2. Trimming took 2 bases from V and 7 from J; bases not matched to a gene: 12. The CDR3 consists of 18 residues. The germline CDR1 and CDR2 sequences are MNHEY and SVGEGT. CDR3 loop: CASSYPRPSGRVANEQFF. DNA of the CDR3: TGTGCCAGCAGTTACCCTCGCCCTAGCGGGAGGGTGGCTAATGAGCAGTTCTTC.

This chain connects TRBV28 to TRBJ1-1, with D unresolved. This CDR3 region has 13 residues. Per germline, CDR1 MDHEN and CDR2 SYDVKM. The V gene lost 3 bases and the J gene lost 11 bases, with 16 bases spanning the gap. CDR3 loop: CASSFRSPEGAFF. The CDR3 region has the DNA TGTGCCAGCAGTTTCCGGTCTCCGGAGGGCGCTTTCTTT.

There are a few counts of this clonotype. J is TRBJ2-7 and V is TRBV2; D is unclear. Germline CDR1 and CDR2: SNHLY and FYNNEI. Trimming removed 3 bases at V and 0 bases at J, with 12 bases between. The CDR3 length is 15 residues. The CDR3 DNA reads TGTGCCAGCAGTGATTGGATCCACCTCTCCTACGAGCAGTACGTC. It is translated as CASSDWIHLSYEQYV.

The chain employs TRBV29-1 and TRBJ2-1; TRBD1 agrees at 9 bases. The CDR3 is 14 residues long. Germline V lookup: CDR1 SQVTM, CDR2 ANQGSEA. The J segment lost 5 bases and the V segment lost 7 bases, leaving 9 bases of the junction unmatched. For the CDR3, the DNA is TGCAGCGCAGCCGGGACAGGGTCCCACAATGAGCAGTTCTTC. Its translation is CSAAGTGSHNEQFF.

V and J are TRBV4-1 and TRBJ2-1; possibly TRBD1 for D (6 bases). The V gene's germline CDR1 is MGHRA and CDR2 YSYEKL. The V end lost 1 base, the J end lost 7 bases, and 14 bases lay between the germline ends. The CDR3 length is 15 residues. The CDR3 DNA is TGCGCCAGCAGCCAAGGGATACAGGGTAGGAATGAGCAGTTCTTC. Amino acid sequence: CASSQGIQGRNEQFF.

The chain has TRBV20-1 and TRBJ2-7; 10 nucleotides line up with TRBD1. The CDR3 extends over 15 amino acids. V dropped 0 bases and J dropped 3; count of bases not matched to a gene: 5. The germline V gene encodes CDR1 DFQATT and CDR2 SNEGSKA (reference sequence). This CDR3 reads CSARDHGTGVYEQYF. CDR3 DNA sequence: TGCAGTGCTAGAGACCACGGGACAGGGGTCTACGAGCAGTACTTC.

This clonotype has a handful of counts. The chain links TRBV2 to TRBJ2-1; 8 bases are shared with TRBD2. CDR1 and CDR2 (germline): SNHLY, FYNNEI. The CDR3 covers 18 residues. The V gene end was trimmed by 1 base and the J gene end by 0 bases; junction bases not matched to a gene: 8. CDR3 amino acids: CASSEEEGGGTSYNEQFF. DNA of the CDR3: TGTGCCAGCAGTGAAGAGGAGGGCGGGGGGACCTCCTACAATGAGCAGTTCTTC. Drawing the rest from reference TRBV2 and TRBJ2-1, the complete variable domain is EPEVTQTPSHQVTQMGQEVILRCVPISNHLYFYWYRQILGQKVEFLVSFYNNEISEKSEIFDDQFSVERPDGSNFTLKIRSTKLEDSAMYFCASSEEEGGGTSYNEQFFGPGTRLTVL.

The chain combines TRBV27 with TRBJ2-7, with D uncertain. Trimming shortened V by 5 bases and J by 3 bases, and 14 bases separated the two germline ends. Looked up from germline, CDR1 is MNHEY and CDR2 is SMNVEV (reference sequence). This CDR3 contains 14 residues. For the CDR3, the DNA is TGTGCCAGCAGTCCCACCACATATGGCTACGAGCAGTACGTC. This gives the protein CASSPTTYGYEQYV.

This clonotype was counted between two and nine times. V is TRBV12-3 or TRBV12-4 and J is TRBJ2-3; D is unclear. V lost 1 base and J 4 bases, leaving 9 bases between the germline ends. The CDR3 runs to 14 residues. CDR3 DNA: TGTGCCAGCAGTTTAGGGCCGATCTCAGATACGCAGTATTTT. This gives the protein CASSLGPISDTQYF.

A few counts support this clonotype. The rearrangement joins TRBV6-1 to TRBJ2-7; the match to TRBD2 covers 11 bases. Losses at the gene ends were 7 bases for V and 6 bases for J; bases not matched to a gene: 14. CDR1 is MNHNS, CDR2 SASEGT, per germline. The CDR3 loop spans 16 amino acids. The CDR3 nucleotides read TGTGCCAGCACCGAGACTAGCGGGGCTACCCCGCTCGAGCAGTACTTC. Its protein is CASTETSGATPLEQYF.

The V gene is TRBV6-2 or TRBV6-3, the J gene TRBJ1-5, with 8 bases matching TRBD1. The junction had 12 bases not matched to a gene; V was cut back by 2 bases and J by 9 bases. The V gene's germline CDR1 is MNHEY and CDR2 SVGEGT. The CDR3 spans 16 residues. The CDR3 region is CASSYGLQGGGPPQHF. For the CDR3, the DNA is TGTGCCAGCAGTTACGGACTACAGGGGGGAGGCCCGCCCCAGCATTTT.

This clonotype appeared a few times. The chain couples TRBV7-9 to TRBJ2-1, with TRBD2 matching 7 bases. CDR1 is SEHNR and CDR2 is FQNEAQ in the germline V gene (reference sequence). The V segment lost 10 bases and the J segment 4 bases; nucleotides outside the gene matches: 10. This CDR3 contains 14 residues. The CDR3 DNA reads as TGTGCCATCCGCGGGGCTAGCGGTTACAATGAGCAGTTCTTC. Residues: CAIRGASGYNEQFF.

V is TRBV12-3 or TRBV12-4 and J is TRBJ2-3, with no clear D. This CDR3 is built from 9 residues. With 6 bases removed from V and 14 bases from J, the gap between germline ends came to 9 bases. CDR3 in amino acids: CASSPPLYF. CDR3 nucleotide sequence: TGTGCCAGCAGCCCCCCCTTGTATTTT.

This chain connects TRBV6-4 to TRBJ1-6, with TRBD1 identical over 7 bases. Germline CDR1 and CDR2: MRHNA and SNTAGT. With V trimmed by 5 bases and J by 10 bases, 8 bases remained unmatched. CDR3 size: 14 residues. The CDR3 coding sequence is TGTGCCAGCAGTAGCCAGGGGGGAGACTCACCCCTCCACTTT. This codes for CASSSQGGDSPLHF.

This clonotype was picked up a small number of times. The DNA for the CDR3 is TGTGCCAGCAGTTTATGGAGGACAGGGTTACCCTCGAACACCGGGGAGCTGTTTTTT. It translates to CASSLWRTGLPSNTGELFF. The chain combines TRBV28 with TRBJ2-2, with 8 bases identical to TRBD1. V lost 0 bases, J lost 0 bases, and 9 bases stayed unmatched. In germline, CDR1 is MDHEN, CDR2 SYDVKM. CDR3 length: 19 amino acids.

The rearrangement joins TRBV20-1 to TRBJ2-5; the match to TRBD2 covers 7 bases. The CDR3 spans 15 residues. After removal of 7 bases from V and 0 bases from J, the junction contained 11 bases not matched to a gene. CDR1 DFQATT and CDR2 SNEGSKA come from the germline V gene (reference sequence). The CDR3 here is CSVWGRDRYQETQYF. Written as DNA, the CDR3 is TGCAGTGTATGGGGGAGGGATAGATACCAAGAGACCCAGTACTTC.

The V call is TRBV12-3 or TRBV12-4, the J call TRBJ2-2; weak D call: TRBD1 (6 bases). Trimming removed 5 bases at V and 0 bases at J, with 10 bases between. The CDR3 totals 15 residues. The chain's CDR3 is CASSIGTPNTGELFF. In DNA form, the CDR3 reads TGTGCCAGCAGTATCGGGACACCGAACACCGGGGAGCTGTTTTTT.

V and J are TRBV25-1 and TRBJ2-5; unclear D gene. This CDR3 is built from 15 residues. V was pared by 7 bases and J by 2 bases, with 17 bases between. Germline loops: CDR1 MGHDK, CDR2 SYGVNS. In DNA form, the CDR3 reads TGTGCCAGCACCGAAGGTCAAGCTTTGCAAGAGACCCAGTACTTC. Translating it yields CASTEGQALQETQYF.

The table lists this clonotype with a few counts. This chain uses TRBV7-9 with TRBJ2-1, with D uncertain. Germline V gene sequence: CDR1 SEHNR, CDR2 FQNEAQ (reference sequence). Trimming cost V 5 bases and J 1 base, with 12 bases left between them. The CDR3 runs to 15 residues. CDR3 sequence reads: CASSPNQRSYNEQFF. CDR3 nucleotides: TGTGCCAGCAGCCCCAACCAGAGGTCCTACAATGAGCAGTTCTTC.

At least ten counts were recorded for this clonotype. CDR3 coding DNA: TGTGCCAGCAGTTCAGGCCCTGGGGAGCAGTACTTC. Encoded protein: CASSSGPGEQYF. The chain uses TRBV12-3 or TRBV12-4 and TRBJ2-7; D unclear. Trimming shortened V by 4 bases and J by 7 bases, and 11 bases separated the two germline ends. CDR3 length equals 12 residues.

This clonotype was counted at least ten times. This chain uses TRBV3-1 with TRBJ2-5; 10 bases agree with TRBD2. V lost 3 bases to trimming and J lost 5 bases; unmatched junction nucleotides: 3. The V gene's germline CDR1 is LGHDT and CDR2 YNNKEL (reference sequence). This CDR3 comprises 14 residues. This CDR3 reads CASSHGTSEETQYF. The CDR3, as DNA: TGTGCCAGCAGCCACGGGACTAGCGAGGAGACCCAGTACTTC.

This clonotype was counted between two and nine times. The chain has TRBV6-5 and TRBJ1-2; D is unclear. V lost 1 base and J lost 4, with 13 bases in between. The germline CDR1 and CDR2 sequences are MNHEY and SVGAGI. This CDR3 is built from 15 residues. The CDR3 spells CASSYYGDRAYGYTF. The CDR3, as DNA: TGTGCCAGCAGTTACTACGGGGATCGGGCCTATGGCTACACCTTC.

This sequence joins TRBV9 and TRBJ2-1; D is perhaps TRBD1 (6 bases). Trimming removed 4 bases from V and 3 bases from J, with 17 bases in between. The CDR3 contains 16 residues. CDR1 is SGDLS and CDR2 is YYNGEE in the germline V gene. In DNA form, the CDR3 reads TGTGCCAGCAGCCCCCGGGACACCAATTACTACAATGAGCAGTTCTTC. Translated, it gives CASSPRDTNYYNEQFF.

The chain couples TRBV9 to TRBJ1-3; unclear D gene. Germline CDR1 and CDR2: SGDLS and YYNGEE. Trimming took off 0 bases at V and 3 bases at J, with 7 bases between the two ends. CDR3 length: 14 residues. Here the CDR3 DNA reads TGTGCCAGCAGCGTAGAAGAGCGTGGAAACACCATATATTTT. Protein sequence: CASSVEERGNTIYF. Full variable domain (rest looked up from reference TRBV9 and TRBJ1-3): DSGVTQTPKHLITATGQRVTLRCSPRSGDLSVYWYQQSLDQGLQFLIQYYNGEERAKGNILERFSAQQFPDLHSELNLSSLELGDSALYFCASSVEERGNTIYFGEGSWLTVV.